This T cell receptor (beta chain) was recovered during a study of siplizumab effects on memory and regulatory T cells. Overall study results and limits: Memory T cells appeared less diverse than naive cells, which seemed to contribute substantially to alloresponse. Reactions containing siplizumab showed mappable alloreactive CD4+ clones averaging approximately 75% Treg-derived, versus around 25% in controls.

Germline V gene lookup returns CDR1 MNHNS and CDR2 SASEGT. The CDR3 contains 13 residues. Trimming left V 7 bases short and J 7 bases short, with 14 bases between. With respect to this clone: Its cognate antigen is unknown.

The assay covered 95,000 to 100,000 TCR templates per sample. Only in-frame clones appear in the TCRdb table, and some are missing; sequencing was by immunoSEQ multiplex PCR. The table records over 100,000 clones, 92% of them present only once. The sample taken for sequencing was Tregs sorted from blood. This clonotype originated in a human donor in good health. The chain has TRBV6-1 and TRBJ1-5; no clear D gene. The CDR3 sequence is CASIEKMSQPQHF. CDR3 DNA: TGTGCCAGCATTGAGAAGATGAGCCAGCCCCAGCATTTT.